Listed below are T cell receptor beta chains from one sample, sequenced in a study of T cells in Graves' hyperthyroidism and ophthalmopathy. TCRdb re-derived calls from the multiplex PCR reads in MiXCR, one entry per CDR3 protein. This sample has roughly 550,000 distinct CDR3 sequences; roughly 15% occur once, and the top ten carry 25% to 30%. Sequenced input: blood. The source is a woman in her twenties or thirties with Graves' ophthalmopathy. The CDR3 runs from the conserved cysteine through the conserved F or W. A D gene is named only where the DNA matches it firmly. The size entry is marked missing in some rows and otherwise reads once, few, many or a size class.

V	D	J	size	CDR3	DNA
TRBV20-1	TRBD2	TRBJ2-1	many	CSASSSGRAVEQFF	TGCAGTGCTAGTTCCAGCGGGAGGGCGGTAGAGCAGTTCTTC
TRBV4-1	-	TRBJ1-4	-	CASSPFRDTLRTNEKLFF	TGCGCCAGCAGCCCCTTCCGGGACACCCTGCGGACTAATGAAAAACTGTTTTTT
TRBV5-1	-	TRBJ2-3	many	CASSLDGRWSDTQYF	TGCGCCAGCAGCTTGGACGGACGTTGGTCAGATACGCAGTATTTT
TRBV25-1	-	TRBJ2-7	-	CASSEFAGLLSYEQYF	TGTGCCAGCAGTGAATTTGCGGGCCTACTATCCTACGAGCAGTACTTC
TRBV29-1	-	TRBJ1-2	few	CSVGSVGVNYGYTF	TGCAGCGTTGGTTCCGTCGGAGTAAACTATGGCTACACCTTC
TRBV14	-	TRBJ1-4	-	CASSPLYPLATNEKLFF	TGTGCCAGCAGCCCCCTGTACCCACTTGCAACTAATGAAAAACTGTTTTTT
TRBV19	-	TRBJ1-3	few	CASSTWTTEDTIYF	TGTGCCAGTAGTACCTGGACCACGGAGGACACCATATATTTT
TRBV7-9	-	TRBJ1-2	few	CASSPDLRDYTF	TGTGCCAGCAGCCCGGACTTGAGAGACTACACCTTC
TRBV5-1	-	TRBJ2-3	many	CASSTGELLIGTDTQYF	TGCGCCAGCAGTACGGGAGAACTCCTCATCGGGACAGATACGCAGTATTTT
TRBV7-2	-	TRBJ2-3	many	CASSSETRDTQYF	TGTGCCAGCAGCTCAGAAACGAGGGATACGCAGTATTTT
TRBV20-1	TRBD2	TRBJ2-7	few	CSARNAGGLHEQYF	TGCAGTGCTAGAAACGCGGGAGGTCTCCACGAGCAGTACTTC
TRBV9	-	TRBJ2-3	few	CASSARESITDTQYF	TGTGCCAGCAGCGCCCGGGAGTCGATCACAGATACGCAGTATTTT
TRBV5-6	TRBD2	TRBJ2-1	few	CASSLAGLAGVEQFF	TGTGCCAGCAGCTTAGCGGGACTAGCGGGAGTCGAGCAGTTCTTC
TRBV20-1	TRBD2	TRBJ2-1	many	CSATLAGGSNEQFF	TGCAGTGCTACTCTAGCGGGAGGTAGCAATGAGCAGTTCTTC
TRBV7-9	-	TRBJ2-3	few	CASLPTSDTQYF	TGTGCCAGCCTACCAACCTCAGATACGCAGTATTTT
TRBV7-2	-	TRBJ2-7	many	CASSFTNSYEQYF	TGTGCCAGCAGCTTCACGAATTCATACGAGCAGTACTTC
TRBV6-6	-	TRBJ2-5	-	CASSYEGEQETQYF	TGTGCCAGCAGTTACGAGGGGGAGCAAGAGACCCAGTACTTC
TRBV7-3	TRBD1	TRBJ2-1	many	CASSQTGGWNEQFF	TGTGCCAGCAGCCAGACAGGGGGCTGGAATGAGCAGTTCTTC
TRBV4-3	-	TRBJ2-3	few	CASSPRLVLSTDTQYF	TGCGCCAGCAGCCCCCGACTAGTCCTTAGCACAGATACGCAGTATTTT
TRBV19	-	TRBJ2-6	-	CASSPDGANVLTF	TGTGCCAGTAGTCCGGATGGGGCCAACGTCCTGACTTTC
TRBV6-2/TRBV6-3	-	TRBJ2-1	-	CASGLLLRAPYNEQFF	TGTGCCAGCGGTTTACTTTTAAGGGCCCCTTACAATGAGCAGTTCTTC
TRBV20-1	-	TRBJ1-5	-	CSARVGGAGNQPQHF	TGCAGTGCTCGGGTTGGGGGCGCCGGCAATCAGCCCCAGCATTTT
TRBV5-6	-	TRBJ2-2	few	CASSLLTFANTGELFF	TGTGCCAGCAGCCTGCTTACTTTCGCGAACACCGGGGAGCTGTTTTTT
TRBV7-2	TRBD2	TRBJ2-3	many	CASSLKREGTQYF	TGTGCCAGCAGCTTAAAGCGGGAGGGCACGCAGTATTTT
TRBV6-1	-	TRBJ1-3	-	CASSTTGSGNTIYF	TGTGCCAGCAGTACGACAGGCTCTGGAAACACCATATATTTT
TRBV6-2/TRBV6-3	-	TRBJ1-2	few	CASSNWVDGYTF	TGTGCCAGCAGTAACTGGGTTGATGGCTACACCTTC
TRBV4-3	TRBD1	TRBJ1-5	many	CASSQDLGQTNQPQHF	TGCGCCAGCAGCCAAGATCTGGGACAGACCAATCAGCCCCAGCATTTT
TRBV13	-	TRBJ2-7	many	CASSLARGRHEQYF	TGTGCCAGCAGCCTAGCGAGGGGCCGTCACGAGCAGTACTTC
TRBV6-1	-	TRBJ1-5	-	CASSEGLRGQPQHF	TGTGCCAGCAGTGAAGGGCTCAGGGGCCAGCCCCAGCATTTT
TRBV29-1	-	TRBJ2-2	few	CSVGAGFTGELFF	TGCAGCGTTGGGGCCGGGTTCACCGGGGAGCTGTTTTTT
TRBV27	TRBD2	TRBJ2-3	once	CASRRTSGRLSTDTQYF	TGTGCCAGCAGGCGGACTAGCGGGAGGTTGAGCACAGATACGCAGTATTTT
TRBV28	-	TRBJ2-7	many	CASSYVLRGPSSYEQYF	TGTGCCAGCAGTTATGTACTCAGGGGTCCGAGCTCCTACGAGCAGTACTTC
TRBV3-1	-	TRBJ2-1	many	CASSNPVNEQFF	TGTGCCAGCAGCAACCCGGTCAATGAGCAGTTCTTC
TRBV5-1	TRBD2	TRBJ2-1	many	CASSSLGGRAPNEQFF	TGCGCCAGCAGCTCACTCGGCGGGAGGGCCCCCAATGAGCAGTTCTTC
TRBV11-2	TRBD2	TRBJ2-3	many	CASSQIQRDPDTQYF	TGTGCCAGCAGCCAGATCCAGCGGGACCCAGATACGCAGTATTTT
TRBV14	-	TRBJ1-2	few	CASSLNRDGYGYTF	TGTGCCAGCAGCCTGAACAGGGACGGCTATGGCTACACCTTC
TRBV10-3	TRBD1	TRBJ2-7	-	CATKRQGSSYEQYF	TGTGCCACCAAGCGACAGGGTAGCTCCTACGAGCAGTACTTC
TRBV20-1	TRBD2	TRBJ2-7	many	CSARDTPGLAGGWDEQYF	TGCAGTGCTAGAGATACCCCTGGACTAGCGGGAGGTTGGGACGAGCAGTACTTC
TRBV6-1	TRBD2	TRBJ2-1	many	CASSFLLRTSGRGVEQFF	TGTGCCAGCAGTTTCCTTCTAAGGACTAGCGGGAGGGGGGTTGAGCAGTTCTTC
TRBV28	TRBD1	TRBJ2-2	many	CASSFGDRNTGELFF	TGTGCCAGCAGTTTCGGGGACAGGAACACCGGGGAGCTGTTTTTT
TRBV12-3/TRBV12-4	-	TRBJ1-5	few	CASSSGRNQPQHF	TGTGCCAGCAGTTCGGGGAGGAATCAGCCCCAGCATTTT
TRBV6-1	TRBD1	TRBJ2-1	few	CASRYRGWEQFF	TGTGCCAGCAGGTACAGGGGTTGGGAGCAGTTCTTC
TRBV5-1	-	TRBJ2-7	many	CASSPGVYEQYF	TGCGCCAGCAGTCCGGGAGTGTACGAGCAGTACTTC
TRBV11-2	TRBD2	TRBJ2-7	-	CASSSPGLQTYEQYF	TGTGCCAGCAGCTCGCCGGGACTACAAACCTACGAGCAGTACTTC
TRBV7-6	-	TRBJ2-1	-	CASAGVTYNEQFF	TGTGCCAGTGCGGGTGTGACCTACAATGAGCAGTTCTTC
TRBV5-6	TRBD1	TRBJ2-4	many	CASSIGTGRLIENIQYF	TGTGCCAGCAGCATAGGGACAGGGAGGCTCATTGAAAACATTCAGTACTTC
TRBV12-3/TRBV12-4	-	TRBJ2-7	many	CASPPGWRISSYEQYF	TGTGCCAGCCCCCCTGGGTGGAGGATCAGCTCCTACGAGCAGTACTTC
TRBV5-6	TRBD1	TRBJ2-7	-	CASSYGTGAEQYF	TGTGCCAGCAGCTACGGGACAGGGGCCGAGCAGTACTTC
TRBV5-1	-	TRBJ1-1	many	CASSLAGANTEAFF	TGCGCCAGCAGCTTGGCCGGAGCGAACACTGAAGCTTTCTTT